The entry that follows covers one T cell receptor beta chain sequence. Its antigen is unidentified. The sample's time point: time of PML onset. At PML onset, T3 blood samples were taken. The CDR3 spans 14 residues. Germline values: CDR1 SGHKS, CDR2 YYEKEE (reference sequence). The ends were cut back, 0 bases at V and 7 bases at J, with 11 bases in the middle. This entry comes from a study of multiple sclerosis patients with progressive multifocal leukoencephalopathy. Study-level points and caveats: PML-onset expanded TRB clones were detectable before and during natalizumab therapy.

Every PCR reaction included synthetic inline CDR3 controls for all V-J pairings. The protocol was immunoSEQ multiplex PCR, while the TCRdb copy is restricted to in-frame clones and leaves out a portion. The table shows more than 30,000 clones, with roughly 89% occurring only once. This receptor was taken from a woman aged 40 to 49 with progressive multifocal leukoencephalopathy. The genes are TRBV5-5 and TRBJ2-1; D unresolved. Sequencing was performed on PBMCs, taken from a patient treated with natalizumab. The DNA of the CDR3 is TGTGCCAGCAGCTTGGTTGGTTCCGGGAATGAGCAGTTCTTC. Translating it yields CASSLVGSGNEQFF.